A single sample is the source of the 16 T cell receptor beta chains below, sequenced in a study of T cell clonality in common variable immunodeficiency (dated by TCRdb to about 2015). Here is what the overall study found, with its caveats: CVID TCRbeta sequences reportedly showed fewer deletions and N-nucleotide insertions and lacked highly modified clones with 13 or more V deletions.

Libraries were prepared through the immunoSEQ multiplex PCR assay. TCRdb obtained this table from immuneACCESS and retained in-frame rearrangements with V and J assigned. These tables miss some clones; where compared with another copy, unresolved V genes account for less than half of the shortfall, and the remainder is unexplained. This sample contains about 31,000 clones, none of which is a singleton. 6% to 8% of the sample goes to the ten largest clones. These receptors have no identified antigens. Sequencing was performed on peripheral blood mononuclear cells. These receptors all come from a human donor with common variable immunodeficiency.

In its sample, this clone was seen a few times. The read halts 3 residues ahead of the CDR3 end, with the missing end drawn from the germline J gene. V usage is TRBV7-3 and J usage is TRBJ2-7; D is possibly TRBD1 (5 bases). V was clipped by 5 bases and J by 5 bases, with 13 bases between them. Germline V CDR1 and CDR2: SGHTA, FQGTGA. The CDR3 runs 13 residues. The CDR3: CASSPQVSHEQYF. The part of the CDR3 DNA that was read is TGTGCCAGCAGCCCACAGGTGAGCCACGAG.

This clone came up a few times. The missing CDR3 end, 3 residues past where the read stops, is filled in from the germline J gene. The rearrangement links TRBV11-3 to TRBJ2-5; D not certain. V was clipped by 1 base and J by 5 bases, with 11 bases between them. In germline, CDR1 is SGHNT, CDR2 YENEEA. The CDR3 has 14 amino acids. The CDR3 sequence is CASSLGGSSETQYF. The DNA read from the CDR3 is TGTGCCAGCAGCTTAGGAGGTTCGTCGGAGACC.

This clone was detected a few times. The CDR3 sequence: CASSPDIYEQYF. Incomplete CDR3 DNA: TGTGCCAGCTCGCCGGACATCTACGAG. V gene TRBV18 combines with J gene TRBJ2-7; maybe TRBD1 (5 bases). The CDR3 end falls 3 residues outside the read, so it is completed with the germline J gene. The germline V gene encodes CDR1 KGHSH and CDR2 LQKENI. Trimming took 6 bases from V and 3 from J, leaving 9 bases between them. The CDR3 contains 12 residues. Combining the CDR3 with reference TRBV18 and TRBJ2-7 gives the whole variable domain NAGVMQNPRHLVRRRGQEARLRCSPMKGHSHVYWYRQLPEEGLKFMVYLQKENIIDESGMPKERFSAEFPKEGPSILRIQQVVRGDSAAYFCASSPDIYEQYFGPGTRLTVT.

Only a few counts were recorded for this clone. Read data end 3 residues before the CDR3 end; the end is taken from the germline J gene. The genes are TRBV30 and TRBJ2-1; 12 bases match TRBD2. CDR3 size: 17 residues. Germline CDR1 GTSNPN, CDR2 SVGIG (reference sequence). The junction had 5 bases not matched to a gene; V was cut back by 0 bases and J by 2 bases. The CDR3 sequence: CAWSVRLAGVTYNEQFF. Incomplete CDR3 DNA: TGTGCCTGGAGTGTCCGACTAGCGGGGGTTACCTACAATGAG.

As to this clone: The CDR3 end lies 3 residues beyond the end of the read and is filled in from the germline J gene. This sequence joins TRBV7-3 and TRBJ2-1; 10 bases are shared with TRBD1. Germline CDR1 is SGHTA and CDR2 is FQGTGA. This CDR3 comprises 13 residues. V shed 5 bases, J shed 8 bases, and the junction held 3 bases outside the gene matches. The CDR3 bases that were read are TGTGCCAGCAGCCGGGACAGGGGAGATGAG. Translating gives CASSRDRGDE. The complete CDR3 sequence is CASSRDRGDEQFF. The full variable domain, its missing parts supplied by reference TRBV7-3 and TRBJ2-1, is GAGVSQTPSNKVTEKGKYVELRCDPISGHTALYWYRQSLGQGPEFLIYFQGTGAADDSGLPNDRFFAVRPEGSVSTLKIQRTERGDSAVYLCASSRDRGDEQFFGPGTRLTVL.

Turning to this clone: The observed sequence ends 3 residues before the CDR3 terminus, with the missing tail filled in from the germline J gene. The J gene is TRBJ2-7, the V gene TRBV7-9; 7 bases align to TRBD1. Unmatched junction bases numbered 10, after V lost 3 bases and J lost 5 bases. Per the germline V gene, CDR1 is SEHNR and CDR2 is FQNEAQ (reference sequence). The CDR3 is made up of 15 amino acids. The CDR3 bases that were read are TGTGCCAGCAGCTTTTTGGCCGGGACAGTACACGAG. Its protein product is CASSFLAGTVHE. The full CDR3 is CASSFLAGTVHEQYF. Looking up the rest from reference TRBV7-9 and TRBJ2-7 gives the full variable domain: DTGVSQNPRHKITKRGQNVTFRCDPISEHNRLYWYRQTLGQGPEFLTYFQNEAQLEKSRLLSDRFSAERPKGSFSTLEIQRTEQGDSAMYLCASSFLAGTVHEQYFGPGTRLTVT.

This clone was recorded many times. This CDR3 reads CASSPAGQGNQPQHF. The covered CDR3 bases are TGTGCCAGCAGTCCCGCGGGACAGGGCAATCAGCCC. The V call is TRBV28, the J call TRBJ1-5; 8 positions match TRBD1. The read finishes 3 residues shy of the CDR3 end, and the germline J gene is used to complete it. Germline V CDR1 and CDR2: MDHEN, SYDVKM. The CDR3 covers 15 residues. The trim removed 5 bases at V and 2 bases at J, leaving 5 bases unmatched.

Many counts were recorded for this clone. Coverage ceases 3 residues before the CDR3 finishes, and the germline J gene fills in the end. The genes are TRBV2 and TRBJ2-5, with 8 bases fitting TRBD2. The CDR3 sequence is 14 residues long. V lost 1 base to trimming and J lost 3 bases; unmatched junction nucleotides: 1. Germline assignment: CDR1 SNHLY and CDR2 FYNNEI. CDR3 DNA (partial): TGTGCCAGCAGTGAAGAACTAGCGGAAGAGACC. Translating it yields CASSEELAEET. The entire CDR3 reads CASSEELAEETQYF. The variable domain in full, with the rest retrieved from reference TRBV2 and TRBJ2-5, is EPEVTQTPSHQVTQMGQEVILRCVPISNHLYFYWYRQILGQKVEFLVSFYNNEISEKSEIFDDQFSVERPDGSNFTLKIRSTKLEDSAMYFCASSEELAEETQYFGPGTRLLVL.

The table lists this clone with a few counts. The CDR3 end falls 3 residues outside the read, so it is completed with the germline J gene. The chain uses TRBV19 and TRBJ1-4; tentative D call: TRBD1 (6 bases). Germline CDR1 reads LNHDA; CDR2 reads SQIVND (reference sequence). CDR3 length equals 15 residues. The V end was cut by 5 bases, the J end by 4 bases, with 14 bases between. Incomplete CDR3 DNA: TGTGCCAGTAGTCTAACTGGGGGCGGTAATGAAAAA. Encoded protein: CASSLTGGGNEK. The entire CDR3 protein reads CASSLTGGGNEKLFF.

This clone has only a few counts. The read comes to an end 3 residues before the CDR3 does, leaving the germline J gene to fill in the end. The chain links TRBV2 to TRBJ2-1; 10 bases are a match to TRBD2. The CDR3 extends over 15 amino acids. Germline V lookup: CDR1 SNHLY, CDR2 FYNNEI. Unmatched junction bases numbered 7, after V lost 4 bases and J lost 7 bases. The CDR3 loop reads CASSVLAGSMNEQFF. The part of the CDR3 DNA that was read is TGTGCCAGCAGTGTACTAGCGGGATCTATGAATGAG. The full variable domain, rest sourced from reference TRBV2 and TRBJ2-1, is EPEVTQTPSHQVTQMGQEVILRCVPISNHLYFYWYRQILGQKVEFLVSFYNNEISEKSEIFDDQFSVERPDGSNFTLKIRSTKLEDSAMYFCASSVLAGSMNEQFFGPGTRLTVL.

The CDR3 protein is CASSLGGAGEKLFF. The CDR3 DNA, read in part, is TGTGCCAGCAGCTTAGGGGGGGCGGGTGAAAAA. The chain combines TRBV7-3 with TRBJ1-4, with D possibly TRBD1 on 6 matching bases. The read halts 3 residues ahead of the CDR3 end, with the missing end drawn from the germline J gene. The length of the CDR3 is 14 residues. V lost 2 bases and J lost 7, with 11 bases in between. In germline, CDR1 is SGHTA, CDR2 FQGTGA.

The sample holds many counts of this clone. The read ends 3 residues before the CDR3 terminus; that terminus is restored from the germline J gene. The rearrangement uses TRBV20-1 and TRBJ2-7; 10 positions agree with TRBD1. V was clipped by 6 bases and J by 6 bases; unmatched bases: 14. Germline CDR1 is DFQATT and CDR2 is SNEGSKA (reference sequence). The CDR3 runs 15 residues. The CDR3 DNA, read in part, is TGCAGTGCCCTCTCAGACAGGGGGCGTTTTGCCGAG. It specifies CSALSDRGRFAE. The full CDR3 reads CSALSDRGRFAEQYF.

Remarks on this clone: The sequenced fragment ends 3 residues before the CDR3 boundary, so the rest is inferred from the germline J gene. V usage is TRBV20-1 and J usage is TRBJ2-7; D uncertain. Trimming took 6 bases from V and 5 from J, leaving 8 bases between them. CDR1 is DFQATT and CDR2 is SNEGSKA in the germline V gene (reference sequence). The CDR3 runs to 10 residues. The part of the CDR3 DNA that was read is TGCAGTGCGAATAGGGACGAG. It specifies CSANRDE. From start to end, the CDR3 is CSANRDEQYF.

This clone was counted many times. The CDR3 protein is CASSSTTGPTEAFF. CDR3 DNA, as far as it was read: TGTGCCAGCTCTTCTACGACAGGGCCCACTGAA. The gene calls are TRBV18 and TRBJ1-1; 7 bases map to TRBD1. The CDR3 end lies 3 residues beyond the end of the read and is filled in from the germline J gene. CDR1 and CDR2 from the germline V gene are KGHSH and LQKENI. V was clipped by 6 bases and J by 4 bases; unmatched bases: 8. CDR3 length: 14 residues.

This clone was counted at least ten times. The sequenced fragment ends 3 residues before the CDR3 boundary, so the rest is inferred from the germline J gene. The genes are TRBV7-3 and TRBJ2-7; a weak D match, TRBD2 (5 bases). Germline V gives CDR1 SGHTA, CDR2 FQGTGA. The germline V and J ends were trimmed by 2 bases and 6 bases, with 8 bases remaining between them. This CDR3 contains 12 residues. CDR3 sequence reads: CASSLALAEQYF. The CDR3 DNA, read in part, is TGTGCCAGCAGCTTAGCCCTAGCCGAG.

Concerning this clone: The read finishes 3 residues shy of the CDR3 end, and the germline J gene is used to complete it. The gene calls are TRBV7-9 and TRBJ2-5, with D hard to call. V lost 4 bases, J lost 4 bases, and 4 bases lay in between. Germline assignment: CDR1 SEHNR and CDR2 FQNEAQ (reference sequence). The CDR3 spans 11 residues. The CDR3 reads CASSSRETQYF. CDR3 DNA (partial): TGTGCCAGCAGCTCCCGAGAGACC.